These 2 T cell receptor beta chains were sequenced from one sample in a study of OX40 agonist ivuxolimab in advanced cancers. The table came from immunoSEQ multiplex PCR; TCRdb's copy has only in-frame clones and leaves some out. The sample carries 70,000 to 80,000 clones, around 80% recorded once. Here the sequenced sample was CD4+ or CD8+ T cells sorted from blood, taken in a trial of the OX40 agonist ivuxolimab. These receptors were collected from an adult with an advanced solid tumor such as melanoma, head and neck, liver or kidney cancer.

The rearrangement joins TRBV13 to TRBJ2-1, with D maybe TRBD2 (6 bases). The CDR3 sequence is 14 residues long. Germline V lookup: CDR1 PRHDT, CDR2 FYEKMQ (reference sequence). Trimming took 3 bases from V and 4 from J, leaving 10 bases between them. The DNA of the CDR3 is TGTGCCAGCAGCTTCTCCGGGACTTACAATGAGCAGTTCTTC. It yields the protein CASSFSGTYNEQFF.

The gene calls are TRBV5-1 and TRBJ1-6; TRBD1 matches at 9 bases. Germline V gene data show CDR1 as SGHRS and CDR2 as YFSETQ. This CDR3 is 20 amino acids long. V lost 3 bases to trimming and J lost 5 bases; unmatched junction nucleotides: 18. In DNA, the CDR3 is TGCGCCAGCAGCTCGTCGCCGGGACAGGGAGTCTCAAGAAATAATTCACCCCTCCACTTT. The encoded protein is CASSSSPGQGVSRNNSPLHF.